This paragraph covers one T cell receptor (beta chain) sequence. Patients of the Seattle cohort, enrolled during active infection, were followed longitudinally. This sample was taken from a study of blood T cell repertoires in COVID-19. Looking at the study overall: The analysed material was cDNA or gDNA that came from T cells, B-cell-depleted T cells, or PBMCs.

V was trimmed by 6 bases and J by 2 bases, leaving 7 bases between them. Germline CDR1 is DFQATT and CDR2 is SNEGSKA (reference sequence). CDR3 length: 11 residues. TCRdb's copy holds only in-frame clones and misses some; the assay was immunoSEQ multiplex PCR. This sample yields roughly 200,000 clones, of which about 76% are seen a single time; 5.5% to 7% belongs to the top ten. The material sequenced was peripheral blood. The chain links TRBV20-1 to TRBJ1-2; D is unclear. The TCR sequence derives from a woman between 40 and 50 years old with COVID-19, enrolled during active disease. The CDR3 DNA reads as TGCAGTGCCGACGGGAACTATGGCTACACCTTC. Protein: CSADGNYGYTF.